This T cell receptor beta chain was captured in a study of regulatory T cells in long-lasting Graves disease. Whole-study context: Over 5 years on antithyroid drugs plus positive TSH receptor antibodies marked Graves' disease as persistent. Study-wide findings and caveats: Whereas roughly 1,000 public clonotypes were shared by new patients, persistent patients shared more, at 2,500 to 3,500. Persistent cases favored TRBV28, TRBJ1-2 and TRBJ2-5.

Through Arm-PCR of CDR3 regions and iRepertoire HTBI primers, TCR beta libraries were built. TCRdb ran MiXCR on the multiplex PCR reads and lists one entry per CDR3 protein. This table has over 300,000 distinct CDR3 sequences, about 20% appearing once. This clonotype was seen ten or more times. Its antigen is undetermined. The sample's time point: persistent/refractory GD, antithyroid drugs over 5 years with positive TRAb. Following extraction of RNA from PBMCs, that RNA was used to make the TCR library. Trimming removed 6 bases from V and 5 bases from J; junction bases left unmatched: 6. CDR3 length equals 13 residues. CDR1 MNHNS and CDR2 SASEGT come from the germline V gene.

The chain joins TRBV6-1 to TRBJ2-5; 7 bases line up with TRBD2. The TCR comes from a female donor with Graves disease. The source was peripheral blood mononuclear cells (PBMCs), collected when the disease was refractory, from a patient treated with antithyroid drugs. This CDR3 reads CASRETSFETQYF. The DNA for the CDR3 is TGTGCCAGCAGAGAGACTAGCTTTGAGACCCAGTACTTC.